The rows below give T cell receptor beta chains drawn from one sample of a study of T cells after yellow fever vaccination. From the 5' RACE reads, TCRdb called clonotypes with MiXCR, one entry per CDR3 protein. The repertoire has 450,000 to 650,000 distinct CDR3 sequences, 21% of them found once; the top ten carry around 16%. The source material was PBMCs, sampled 21 days after the first yellow fever vaccination. These receptor sequences come from a man between 18 and 29 years old who received the YFV17D yellow fever vaccine. CDR3s include the opening cysteine and the closing phenylalanine or tryptophan. The D gene is left open where the match is weak. Size values are once, few and many counts, or a class for expanded clones, and some rows have none.

D,V,size,J,DNA,CDR3
.,TRBV5-6,.,TRBJ1-4,TGTGCCAGCAGCTTGACAGGGCCTTTTAATGAAAAACTGTTTTTT,CASSLTGPFNEKLFF
TRBD1,TRBV10-3,few,TRBJ2-7,TGTGCCACCTGGACAGGGGGCTACGAGCAGTACTTC,CATWTGGYEQYF
.,TRBV18,many,TRBJ1-5,TGTGCCAGCTCTCCGGACACTAACAATCAGCCCCAGCATTTT,CASSPDTNNQPQHF
.,TRBV20-1,.,TRBJ1-1,TGCAGTGCTAGTAGTAGGAATATGGACACTGAAGCTTTCTTT,CSASSRNMDTEAFF
.,TRBV4-1,.,TRBJ2-7,TGCGCCAGCAGCCAAGCGCTTCTCTACGAGCAGTACTTC,CASSQALLYEQYF
.,TRBV24-1,few,TRBJ2-1,TGTGCCACCAGAACAAACAGGGAGCAGGGTGAGCAGTTCTTC,CATRTNREQGEQFF
.,TRBV5-1,.,TRBJ1-3,TGCGCCAGCAGCACTGGGACATTCTCTGGAAACACCATATATTTT,CASSTGTFSGNTIYF
.,TRBV12-5,few,TRBJ2-2,TGTGCTAGTGGTTTGTGGGCCAATGCCTACACCGGGGAGCTGTTTTTT,CASGLWANAYTGELFF
.,TRBV5-6,many,TRBJ1-2,TGTGCCAGCATCGCGAGGACGGCCTGGGGTTATGGCTACACCTTC,CASIARTAWGYGYTF
.,TRBV7-9,few,TRBJ1-1,TGTGCCAGCAGCTTAAGTAACCAAATGAACACTGAAGCTTTCTTT,CASSLSNQMNTEAFF
.,TRBV19,once,TRBJ1-5,TGTGCCAGTAGTATAGTGGGGGGCAATCAGCCCCAGCATTTT,CASSIVGGNQPQHF
.,TRBV3-1,many,TRBJ2-3,TGTGCCAGCAGGGCCGGGGGAGATACGCAGTATTTT,CASRAGGDTQYF
TRBD1,TRBV2,.,TRBJ1-5,TGTGCCAGCAGCGCCGAGGGGGCAGCTAATCAGCCCCAGCATTTT,CASSAEGAANQPQHF
.,TRBV15,few,TRBJ2-1,TGTGCCACCAGCTTGGGGTCTGAGCAGTTCTTC,CATSLGSEQFF
.,TRBV6-2/TRBV6-3,few,TRBJ2-1,TGTGCCAGCAGTTACTTGGATAGCTCCTACAATGAGCAGTTCTTC,CASSYLDSSYNEQFF
TRBD2,TRBV6-5,.,TRBJ2-1,TGTGCCAGCAGTTACTCGAAACTAGCGGGCGGCGGTCAGTTCTTC,CASSYSKLAGGGQFF
TRBD2,TRBV6-2/TRBV6-3,few,TRBJ2-1,TGTGCCAGCAGTTACATGAGCGGGGGGGCCAATGAGCAGTTCTTC,CASSYMSGGANEQFF
TRBD1,TRBV30,.,TRBJ1-2,TGTGCCTGCAGGGACAGCACTAACTATGGCTACACCTTC,CACRDSTNYGYTF
.,TRBV7-2,once,TRBJ2-3,TGTGCCAGCAGCTTAGTGGATTGGGGGCCCGGCACAGATACGCAGTATTTT,CASSLVDWGPGTDTQYF
.,TRBV12-3/TRBV12-4,few,TRBJ2-5,TGTGCCAGCAGTTTATGGGGCAGGGCCCAAGAGACCCAGTACTTC,CASSLWGRAQETQYF
.,TRBV28,many,TRBJ1-5,TGTGCCAGCAGTTTAGTCGACAGGCTCAATCAGCCCCAGCATTTT,CASSLVDRLNQPQHF
TRBD2,TRBV20-1,few,TRBJ2-6,TGCAGTGCTACATCTCTAGCGGGGGGGGTTGGGGCCAACGTCCTGACTTTC,CSATSLAGGVGANVLTF
.,TRBV12-3/TRBV12-4,.,TRBJ1-5,TGTGCCAGCAGTCAGAGACAGGATAGCAATCAGCCCCAGCATTTT,CASSQRQDSNQPQHF
.,TRBV7-7,few,TRBJ2-3,TGTGCCAGCAGCTTAGGGGCTTTAGGGAGCGGCGCAGATACGCAGTATTTT,CASSLGALGSGADTQYF
.,TRBV27,few,TRBJ2-3,TGTGCCACCAGACTCCTGAGCACAGATACGCAGTATTTT,CATRLLSTDTQYF
.,TRBV6-2/TRBV6-3,.,TRBJ1-2,TGTGCCAGCGGAACCGGGGGGGCCTATGGCTACACCTTC,CASGTGGAYGYTF
.,TRBV20-1,few,TRBJ2-3,TGCAGTGCTAGAGATCCCGGGACCTCGACAGATACGCAGTATTTT,CSARDPGTSTDTQYF
.,TRBV3-1,few,TRBJ2-1,TGTGCCAGCAGCCACCGGACTGCGAACTCCTACAATGAGCAGTTCTTC,CASSHRTANSYNEQFF
TRBD1,TRBV5-1,few,TRBJ1-1,TGCGCCAGCAGCTTACACAGGGGAGGCACTGAAGCTTTCTTT,CASSLHRGGTEAFF
.,TRBV6-1,few,TRBJ2-3,TGTGCCAGCGCGGACCCTAGCACAGATACGCAGTATTTT,CASADPSTDTQYF
TRBD1,TRBV11-1,.,TRBJ2-7,TGTGCCAGCAGCTTACGGGACAGGGTGGTCGACGAGCAGTACTTC,CASSLRDRVVDEQYF
.,TRBV6-5,.,TRBJ1-4,TGTGCCAGCAGTTCACCCGGGACAAGAACTGAAAAACTGTTTTTT,CASSSPGTRTEKLFF
.,TRBV5-5,.,TRBJ2-2,TGTGCCAGCAGCTTTGGAAGGTACACCGGGGAGCTGTTTTTT,CASSFGRYTGELFF
.,TRBV6-6,once,TRBJ1-1,TGTGCCAGCACCGTTCAAGAGAACACTGAAGCTTTCTTT,CASTVQENTEAFF
TRBD1,TRBV27,.,TRBJ1-1,TGTGCCAGCAGCCCCTTCCCTGACAGGGCGAACACTGAAGCTTTCTTT,CASSPFPDRANTEAFF
TRBD2,TRBV3-1,many,TRBJ2-5,TGTGCCAGCAGCTTCGGCGGGGCTAGCGGGGGGAAGACCCAGTACTTC,CASSFGGASGGKTQYF
.,TRBV20-1,.,TRBJ2-1,TGCAGTGCTCCAGTCGGGGGTGGGTCCTACAATGAGCAGTTCTTC,CSAPVGGGSYNEQFF
.,TRBV19,.,TRBJ1-6,TGTGCCAGTAGTATAGGCGCCCTCGCACCCCTCCACTTT,CASSIGALAPLHF
.,TRBV28,few,TRBJ1-5,TGTGCCAGCAGTTTGACGGGCAGGGAATTCAATCAGCCCCAGCATTTT,CASSLTGREFNQPQHF
.,TRBV7-3,many,TRBJ2-1,TGTGCCAGCAGCATAGCGGAAAGCTCCTACAATGAGCAGTTCTTC,CASSIAESSYNEQFF
TRBD1,TRBV11-1,.,TRBJ2-3,TGTGCCAGCAGCTTAGTCGTCGGGACAGGGATAGCAGATACGCAGTATTTT,CASSLVVGTGIADTQYF
.,TRBV29-1,.,TRBJ1-1,TGCAGCGTTAATAGAGGCCCAATGAACACTGAAGCTTTCTTT,CSVNRGPMNTEAFF
.,TRBV6-5,many,TRBJ2-1,TGTGCCAGCAGTTACGCCGGGTGGGAGCAGTTCTTC,CASSYAGWEQFF
.,TRBV6-6,.,TRBJ2-5,TGTGCCAGCACTATCGGGGGTGGGGAGACCCAGTACTTC,CASTIGGGETQYF
.,TRBV20-1,.,TRBJ2-5,TGCAGTGCTAGAGTGCAGGGCCGAGAGACCCAGTACTTC,CSARVQGRETQYF
.,TRBV7-2,once,TRBJ1-4,TGTGCCAGCAGCTTATCCAGGCGAGATGAAAAACTGTTTTTT,CASSLSRRDEKLFF
.,TRBV9,.,TRBJ2-3,TGTGCCAGCAGCGTAGCCGGGGAAGATACGCAGTATTTT,CASSVAGEDTQYF
TRBD1,TRBV10-3,.,TRBJ2-7,TGTGCCATCAGTGTTGGCGACAGGGCCTACGAGCAGTACTTC,CAISVGDRAYEQYF
.,TRBV3-1,many,TRBJ1-5,TGTGCCAGCAGCCAAGAATGGTCAGGGCCCCAGCATTTT,CASSQEWSGPQHF
TRBD1,TRBV15,.,TRBJ2-1,TGTGCCACCAGCAGAGATCGGGACAGTACCTACAATGAGCAGTTCTTC,CATSRDRDSTYNEQFF
.,TRBV24-1,.,TRBJ2-3,TGTGCCACCGGGCCGAGCGGCACAGATACGCAGTATTTT,CATGPSGTDTQYF
.,TRBV19,few,TRBJ1-3,TGTGCCAGCAATCGCGATTCTGGAAACACCATATATTTT,CASNRDSGNTIYF
TRBD2,TRBV2,few,TRBJ2-7,TGTGCCAGCAGTGAAATTCCCCCTCTCCGGGGACGAATGATTCGGGACTACTACGAGCAGTACTTC,CASSEIPPLRGRMIRDYYEQYF
.,TRBV9,.,TRBJ2-3,TGTGCCAGCAGCTACTACACAGGGTCAGATACGCAGTATTTT,CASSYYTGSDTQYF
TRBD2,TRBV4-3,many,TRBJ2-1,TGCGCCAGCAGCCCCCATGGAGGGTCGCGGGGGGGCCGGGTTGAGCAGTTCTTC,CASSPHGGSRGGRVEQFF
.,TRBV6-5,.,TRBJ2-2,TGTGCCAGCAGTTATTTCCCAGGCATCTCGAACACCGGGGAGCTGTTTTTT,CASSYFPGISNTGELFF
.,TRBV12-3/TRBV12-4,.,TRBJ2-5,TGTGCCAGCAGTCCCCACAGCGCACAAGAGACCCAGTACTTC,CASSPHSAQETQYF
.,TRBV12-3/TRBV12-4,many,TRBJ2-5,TGTGCCAGCAGTCCCCCGGGGTTACAAGAGACCCAGTACTTC,CASSPPGLQETQYF
.,TRBV7-9,.,TRBJ2-2,TGTGCCAGCATCCACACCGGGGAGCTGTTTTTT,CASIHTGELFF